This T cell receptor (beta chain) came from a study of T cell changes during pregnancy in multiple sclerosis. The V segment lost 5 bases and the J segment 10 bases; nucleotides outside the gene matches: 5. Germline values: CDR1 LNHDA, CDR2 SQIVND (reference sequence). CDR3 size: 13 residues. Produced via immunoSEQ multiplex PCR; TCRdb's table is partial and in-frame only. This sample has approximately 30,000 clones, with 89% found just once. The specimen was CD8+ T cells from peripheral blood mononuclear cells, collected in the first trimester of pregnancy. The source is a female donor with multiple sclerosis, enrolled in a pregnancy study. The V gene is TRBV19, the J gene TRBJ2-1; TRBD2 agrees at 10 bases. CDR3 DNA sequence: TGTGCCAGTAGTCCCCGACTAGCGGGCGAGCAGTTCTTC. It specifies CASSPRLAGEQFF.